Listed below are T cell receptor beta chains from one sample, sequenced in a study of response to subunit inactivated influenza vaccine. One entry per CDR3 protein, called by TCRdb with MiXCR from the RT-PCR reads. Of some 500,000 distinct CDR3 sequences in the sample, approximately 17% were seen once. The sequenced sample was CD4+ T cells sorted from PBMCs, obtained roughly 24 months after vaccination. The receptors originated from a man between 50 and 75 years old who received an inactivated influenza vaccine. Both conserved end residues are part of each CDR3. D genes are given only for firm matches. Clone size, where shown, is once, few, many, or a class for clones that have expanded.

TRBJ2-3 NA NA TRBV20-1 CSARPGQANVGTDTQYF TGCAGTGCCCGCCCGGGGCAGGCCAACGTTGGCACAGATACGCAGTATTTT
TRBJ1-1 few TRBD1 TRBV14 CASSPDRAGTEAFF TGTGCCAGCAGCCCCGACAGGGCCGGCACTGAAGCTTTCTTT
TRBJ1-6 few TRBD1 TRBV6-1 CASSPTGVNSPLHF TGTGCCAGCAGCCCGACAGGGGTAAATTCACCCCTCCACTTT
TRBJ2-1 NA TRBD1 TRBV20-1 CSASGTGTNNEQFF TGCAGTGCTAGTGGGACAGGGACTAACAATGAGCAGTTCTTC
TRBJ2-1 NA TRBD2 TRBV11-2 CASSLERTSHIEQFF TGTGCCAGCAGCTTAGAACGGACTAGTCATATTGAGCAGTTCTTC
TRBJ2-7 many NA TRBV5-6 CASSLMGTYEQYF TGTGCCAGCAGCTTGATGGGGACCTACGAGCAGTACTTC
TRBJ2-5 few TRBD2 TRBV20-1 CSAPSSGGETQYF TGCAGTGCTCCCTCCAGCGGGGGAGAGACCCAGTACTTC
TRBJ2-7 few NA TRBV28 CASSLPRFGEQYF TGTGCCAGCAGTTTACCCCGATTTGGCGAGCAGTACTTC
TRBJ1-1 few NA TRBV20-1 CSAREAGSSLEAFF TGCAGTGCTAGAGAAGCGGGCAGTTCCCTTGAAGCTTTCTTT
TRBJ2-7 many TRBD2 TRBV6-2/TRBV6-3 CASSRATSGIVTYEQYF TGTGCCAGCAGCAGGGCGACTAGCGGGATTGTCACCTACGAGCAGTACTTC
TRBJ1-6 few NA TRBV5-5 CASGRDIYNSPLHF TGTGCCAGCGGTAGGGACATCTATAATTCACCCCTCCACTTT
TRBJ1-1 few NA TRBV7-9 CASSLEYGRTEAFF TGTGCCAGCAGCTTAGAATATGGCAGAACTGAAGCTTTCTTT
TRBJ2-1 few TRBD2 TRBV3-1 CASSQGTRYNEQFF TGTGCCAGCAGCCAGGGGACTAGATACAATGAGCAGTTCTTC
TRBJ1-2 NA NA TRBV5-1 CASSLEAGRGYTF TGCGCCAGCAGCTTGGAGGCCGGTAGAGGCTACACCTTC
TRBJ1-5 many NA TRBV28 CASSLRDSNQPQHF TGTGCCAGCAGTTTACGGGACAGCAATCAGCCCCAGCATTTT
TRBJ2-3 few NA TRBV28 CASSLSYTQYF TGTGCCAGCAGTTTAAGTTATACGCAGTATTTT